Sequencing of this T cell receptor (beta chain) was carried out in a study of T cell responses to AZD1222 COVID-19 vaccine (dated by TCRdb to the early 2020s). The study in broad terms: A total of 233 trial participants underwent TCR sequencing, of whom roughly 210 had received two doses of AZD1222 and roughly 26 had received two doses of the MenACWY control vaccine. Trial participants were enrolled by age into 18-55, 56-69 and 70-plus year subgroups, with about 150, 28 and 57 TCR-sequenced participants respectively.

In light of the paper, this sample's time point label describes: baseline before first vaccination. Explained via the paper, the treatment or condition label denotes: meningococcal conjugate vaccine given as trial control. Vaccinee samples came from UK trials COV001 and COV002, including a single-blind randomized controlled phase 2/3 trial of AZD1222 (ChAdOx1 nCoV-19) in healthy adults. Trial participant PBMC samples were collected at day 0 and day 28 after the second dose for TCRbeta chain sequencing. Beyond this particular receptor, the publication reports: Participants were mostly white British and included more females than males, and it was suggested by the authors that clonal diversity may have been underestimated. CD4 TCRs associated with the vaccine covered the entire spike protein, and the dominant responses were in regions 160-218 and 743-854. Because no samples from the day 14 peak response were available, repertoires could be characterized only after the peak T cell response. After two AZD1222 doses, spike-specific TCR breadth and depth were significantly higher than at day 0 and than in MenACWY recipients. In the small 56-69-year group, the increase in depth fell short of significance, most likely because of low power. Only six or seven AZD1222 recipients were SARS-CoV-2 seropositive at baseline, limiting conclusions about previously exposed vaccinees. Reportedly, almost half of the unique spike-specific TCRs recognized epitopes lying outside the regions that are mutated in the B.1.351 and B.1.1.7 variants.

The CDR3 regions of human TCRbeta chains were subjected to immunosequencing. In the source study's methods: TCRs in the repertoires were matched against a reference library of SARS-CoV-2-specific TCRs that had been generated with the MIRA antigen-specificity platform. Breadth was defined as the fraction of unique TCRs that were SARS-CoV-2-associated. Depth was defined as the fraction of total T cells that were SARS-CoV-2-associated. Using the MIRA data, each spike-specific TCR was mapped to the spike region that the TCR reacts to and placed in a CD4 or CD8 class. Log10-transformed breadth and depth values were compared by one-way ANOVA with Sidak's multiple comparisons tests. TCRdb carries this immuneACCESS record with in-frame sequences only. Its versions omit some clonotypes, under half of them owing to an unresolved V gene in the studies checked, with the rest unexplained. That table gives V, J and clone size, and the DNA gave D and trimming. This sample holds 75,000 to 100,000 clones; around nine tenths were observed only once. The ten largest make up about a tenth of the sample.

Spanning cysteine to phenylalanine, the CDR3 consists of 15 amino acids. The sequence is cut down to CDR3 DNA, 45 bases in frame from base 1. Sequences SGHNT (CDR1) and YYREEE (CDR2) are obtained from the germline V gene (reference sequence). V trim: 6 bases; J trim: 5 bases; unmatched bases: 11. This clone was found once. Its antigen specificity is not known. It has no much larger one-base neighbor in the sample; base qualities were not kept. Here the sequenced sample was peripheral blood, taken on day 0 of MenACWY control vaccination. This TCR derives from an adult in good health. In this chain, TRBV5-4 is recombined with TRBJ2-3; 8 bases in between match TRBD1. The CDR3 region reads CASTKTRDRQDTQYF. The DNA is as follows: TGTGCCAGCACAAAAACGAGGGACAGGCAAGATACGCAGTATTTT.